The 24 T cell receptor beta chains reported below all come from one sample, sequenced in a study of shared clonotypes between healthy human individuals. Generated by immunoSEQ multiplex PCR, the TCRdb table keeps only in-frame clones and is missing some. This sample carries a few million clones, roughly nine tenths of them seen once, and the ten largest clones take around 0.15%. Material: naive CD4+ T cells sorted from blood. Subset indicated: CD45RA+ positively selected. These receptors were collected from a man aged 18-30 years in good health.

The chain uses TRBV9 and TRBJ2-3; tentative D call: TRBD2 (5 bases). Germline-derived CDR1 and CDR2 are SGDLS and YYNGEE. Trimming pared 4 bases from V and 2 bases from J, leaving 14 bases between. The CDR3 extends over 15 amino acids. DNA of the CDR3: TGTGCCAGCAGCAACGCGGGCGGAACCACAGATACGCAGTATTTT. Its translation is CASSNAGGTTDTQYF.

CDR3 DNA sequence: TGTGCCAGCCATGGGGTCACAGCTAACTATGGCTACACCTTC. It specifies CASHGVTANYGYTF. The chain is built from TRBV19 and TRBJ1-2; D remains ambiguous. The CDR3 spans 14 residues. Germline CDR1 and CDR2: LNHDA and SQIVND (reference sequence). V lost 9 bases, J lost 0 bases, and 14 bases lay in between.

The J gene is TRBJ2-1, the V gene TRBV5-4; 10 positions match TRBD2. CDR1 and CDR2 (germline): SGHNT, YYREEE (reference sequence). V trimming: 2 bases; J trimming: 0 bases; junction bases outside the gene matches: 2. The CDR3 spans 16 residues. The CDR3 DNA reads TGTGCCAGCAGCTTAGCGGGAGGGCGCTCCTACAATGAGCAGTTCTTC. Translated: CASSLAGGRSYNEQFF. The full variable domain, its missing parts supplied by reference TRBV5-4 and TRBJ2-1, is ETGVTQSPTHLIKTRGQQVTLRCSSQSGHNTVSWYQQALGQGPQFIFQYYREEENGRGNFPPRFSGLQFPNYSSELNVNALELDDSALYLCASSLAGGRSYNEQFFGPGTRLTVL.

This rearrangement joins TRBV12-5 to TRBJ2-1; maybe TRBD2 (7 bases). The CDR3 sequence is 14 residues long. V dropped 9 bases and J dropped 0 bases, with 12 bases sitting between them. The germline V gene has CDR1 LGHNT and CDR2 FRNRAP. The CDR3 DNA reads TGTGCTAGCGGGGGGCAGAGCTCCTACAATGAGCAGTTCTTC. Protein: CASGGQSSYNEQFF. The whole variable domain, filled in from reference TRBV12-5 and TRBJ2-1, reads DARVTQTPRHKVTEMGQEVTMRCQPILGHNTVFWYRQTMMQGLELLAYFRNRAPLDDSGMPKDRFSAEMPDATLATLKIQPSEPRDSAVYFCASGGQSSYNEQFFGPGTRLTVL.

This clone was seen once. The chain links TRBV9 to TRBJ2-3; 8 bases are a match to TRBD2. CDR3 length equals 15 residues. Germline trimming cut 3 bases from V and 2 bases from J; bases unmatched to any gene: 5. Per the germline V gene, CDR1 is SGDLS and CDR2 is YYNGEE. The CDR3: CASSGTSSITDTQYF. The CDR3 DNA reads as TGTGCCAGCAGCGGGACTAGCTCCATCACAGATACGCAGTATTTT.

The chain has TRBV4-2 and TRBJ1-2; a possible D gene is TRBD1 (5 bases). The CDR3 totals 15 residues. Per germline, CDR1 LGHNA and CDR2 YNFKEQ. V dropped 0 bases and J dropped 4 bases, with 12 bases sitting between them. The CDR3 is CASSQDRLGGYGYTF. The CDR3 DNA sequence: TGTGCCAGCAGCCAAGATCGTTTGGGGGGCTATGGCTACACCTTC.

This chain uses TRBV7-3 with TRBJ1-2, with unresolved D. With 5 bases removed from V and 2 bases from J, the gap between germline ends came to 12 bases. Germline loops: CDR1 SGHTA, CDR2 FQGTGA. This CDR3 spans 14 amino acids. For the CDR3, the DNA is TGTGCCAGCAGCCCGTCAGGCGACAACTATGGCTACACCTTC. It translates to CASSPSGDNYGYTF.

The chain links TRBV2 to TRBJ1-6, with a possible D match to TRBD1 (6 bases). Germline CDR1 and CDR2: SNHLY and FYNNEI. The CDR3 covers 16 residues. V lost 8 bases to trimming and J lost 4 bases, with 18 bases between them. CDR3 sequence reads: CASGARTTGYNSPLHF. The CDR3 DNA follows: TGTGCCAGCGGCGCGCGCACGACAGGATATAATTCACCCCTCCACTTT.

This chain uses TRBV30 with TRBJ2-3; 8 bases are shared with TRBD2. CDR1 is GTSNPN, CDR2 SVGIG, per germline (reference sequence). V shed 3 bases and J 5 bases; nucleotides not matched to a gene: 10. This CDR3 has 15 residues. CDR3 DNA sequence: TGTGCCTGGAGCGGCTTACGGCGGGGGGAAGATACGCAGTATTTT. Protein sequence: CAWSGLRRGEDTQYF.

The chain links TRBV6-6 to TRBJ1-6; D possibly corresponds to TRBD1 (6 bases). Germline CDR1 MNHNY, CDR2 SVGAGI (reference sequence). V was trimmed by 6 bases and J by 10 bases, leaving 19 bases between them. The CDR3 spans 15 residues. The CDR3 DNA reads as TGTGCCAGCAGAGAAATGTTAACAGGGAACTCACCCCTCCACTTT. Residues: CASREMLTGNSPLHF.

The rearrangement links TRBV6-1 to TRBJ2-3; 9 bases fit TRBD1. The CDR3 has 15 amino acids. CDR1 is MNHNS and CDR2 is SASEGT in the germline V gene. V lost 5 bases, J lost 0 bases, and 3 bases stayed unmatched. The DNA for the CDR3 is TGTGCCAGCAGTATCGGACAGGGGAGCACAGATACGCAGTATTTT. Translation: CASSIGQGSTDTQYF.

The V call is TRBV7-2, the J call TRBJ2-5; D is unresolved. Germline V gene sequence: CDR1 SGHTA, CDR2 FQGNSA. The CDR3 is 13 residues long. V lost 6 bases and J 1 base, leaving 9 bases between the germline ends. The CDR3 reads CASRLGGQETQYF. In DNA form, the CDR3 reads TGTGCCAGCAGATTGGGCGGCCAAGAGACCCAGTACTTC.

This chain joins TRBV4-3 and TRBJ2-1; TRBD2 is a possible D gene (6 bases). The CDR3 has 15 amino acids. Germline loops: CDR1 LGHNA, CDR2 YSLEER. Trimming removed 0 bases at V and 6 bases at J, with 12 bases between. The CDR3 here is CASSQELAGSNEQFF. DNA for the CDR3: TGCGCCAGCAGCCAAGAACTAGCCGGAAGCAATGAGCAGTTCTTC.

The chain is built from TRBV18 and TRBJ2-7; D not certain. Per germline, CDR1 KGHSH and CDR2 LQKENI. The CDR3 spans 14 residues. Trimming pared 0 bases from V and 3 bases from J, leaving 9 bases between. CDR3 loop: CASSPPAKYYEQYF. DNA for the CDR3: TGTGCCAGCTCACCACCGGCCAAATACTACGAGCAGTACTTC.

The chain couples TRBV7-9 to TRBJ1-6; D gene ambiguous. The ends were cut back, 5 bases at V and 8 bases at J, with 10 bases in the middle. The CDR3 loop spans 13 amino acids. Germline V gives CDR1 SEHNR, CDR2 FQNEAQ (reference sequence). The CDR3 reads CASSPIVDSPLHF. The CDR3, as DNA: TGTGCCAGCAGCCCCATAGTGGATTCACCCCTCCACTTT.

The rearrangement uses TRBV28 and TRBJ1-1; 10 bases line up with TRBD1. The CDR3 has 17 amino acids. After removal of 5 bases from V and 11 bases from J, the junction contained 20 bases not matched to a gene. From germline, CDR1 is MDHEN and CDR2 SYDVKM. The chain's CDR3 is CASSPLGTGVLRREAFF. DNA for the CDR3: TGTGCCAGCAGTCCCCTCGGGACAGGGGTCTTACGCAGAGAGGCTTTCTTT. Drawing the rest from reference TRBV28 and TRBJ1-1, the complete variable domain is DVKVTQSSRYLVKRTGEKVFLECVQDMDHENMFWYRQDPGLGLRLIYFSYDVKMKEKGDIPEGYSVSREKKERFSLILESASTNQTSMYLCASSPLGTGVLRREAFFGQGTRLTVV.

The chain couples TRBV11-1 to TRBJ2-1; D is uncertain. Between the trimmed V and J ends, which lost 4 bases and 6 bases, there was a span of 7 bases. The CDR3 is made up of 12 amino acids. The germline V gene encodes CDR1 SGHAT and CDR2 FQDESV (reference sequence). DNA for the CDR3: TGTGCCAGCAGCTCGTTGGCCAATGAGCAGTTCTTC. Its translation is CASSSLANEQFF. The full variable domain, rest sourced from reference TRBV11-1 and TRBJ2-1, is EAEVAQSPRYKITEKSQAVAFWCDPISGHATLYWYRQILGQGPELLVQFQDESVVDDSQLPKDRFSAERLKGVDSTLKIQPAELGDSAMYLCASSSLANEQFFGPGTRLTVL.

The chain recombines TRBV5-1 with TRBJ2-7; TRBD1 might be the D (6 bases). Germline lookup yields CDR1 SGHRS and CDR2 YFSETQ. The CDR3 spans 14 residues. V lost 3 bases and J lost 0, with 10 bases in between. The CDR3, as DNA: TGCGCCAGCAGCTCTGACAGGCACTCCTACGAGCAGTACTTC. Translation: CASSSDRHSYEQYF.

This rearrangement joins TRBV28 to TRBJ1-4; the D is unclear. The CDR3 runs to 12 residues. Germline V gives CDR1 MDHEN, CDR2 SYDVKM. V lost 5 bases to trimming and J lost 10 bases, with 11 bases between them. Written as DNA, the CDR3 is TGTGCCAGCAGTCCCCCGGAGGGAAAACTGTTTTTT. Its translation is CASSPPEGKLFF.

The chain uses TRBV18 and TRBJ2-5; D unclear. The CDR3 is made up of 14 amino acids. CDR1 and CDR2 (germline): KGHSH, LQKENI. The V and J ends lost 6 bases and 1 base respectively, with 12 bases between them. The CDR3 nucleotides are TGTGCCAGCTCGCTGACTCGTACCCAAGAGACCCAGTACTTC. As protein: CASSLTRTQETQYF. Full variable domain (missing parts from reference TRBV18 and TRBJ2-5): NAGVMQNPRHLVRRRGQEARLRCSPMKGHSHVYWYRQLPEEGLKFMVYLQKENIIDESGMPKERFSAEFPKEGPSILRIQQVVRGDSAAYFCASSLTRTQETQYFGPGTRLLVL.

The chain links TRBV5-6 to TRBJ1-6, with unresolved D. The V end was cut by 0 bases, the J end by 14 bases, with 9 bases between. The CDR3 is 12 residues long. The V gene's germline CDR1 is SGHDT and CDR2 YYEEEE. The CDR3 DNA sequence: TGTGCCAGCAGCTTGGACCTTAGCGCCCTCCACTTT. This gives the protein CASSLDLSALHF.

V is TRBV30 and J is TRBJ2-2; 7 bases line up with TRBD2. Germline-derived CDR1 and CDR2 are GTSNPN and SVGIG (reference sequence). The CDR3 consists of 16 residues. The V segment lost 2 bases and the J segment 2 bases; nucleotides outside the gene matches: 8. CDR3 residues: CAWSLGGGVNTGELFF. DNA of the CDR3: TGTGCCTGGAGTCTGGGGGGGGGTGTTAACACCGGGGAGCTGTTTTTT.

CDR3 bases: TGTGCCAGCAGTTACTCGATAGCGGGAGACACAGATACGCAGTATTTT. Amino acids: CASSYSIAGDTDTQYF. The V and J genes are TRBV6-5 and TRBJ2-3; 9 bases line up with TRBD2. V lost 0 bases and J lost 2; bases outside the gene matches: 3. The germline V gene has CDR1 MNHEY and CDR2 SVGAGI. The CDR3 spans 16 residues.

The chain links TRBV10-3 to TRBJ2-1; 12 nucleotides agree with TRBD2. The CDR3 runs to 15 residues. The germline V gene has CDR1 ENHRY and CDR2 SYGVKD. V was pared by 6 bases and J by 4 bases, with 4 bases of the junction left unmatched. The chain's CDR3 is CAIRPLAGGYNEQFF. The CDR3 nucleotides are TGTGCCATCAGGCCCCTAGCGGGAGGGTACAATGAGCAGTTCTTC.